A single sample gave rise to the 2 T cell receptor beta chains below, sequenced in a study of regulatory dendritic cells for organ transplantation. Sequencing used immunoSEQ multiplex PCR; TCRdb keeps in-frame clones, though not all of them. The sample records 34,000 or so clones, 85% to 90% being singletons. Material: naive CD4+ T cells from blood. Documented subset: CD45RA+ naive T cells. These receptors were obtained from a human donor in good health.

The chain combines TRBV4-3 with TRBJ1-2, with TRBD1 as a possible D gene (5 bases). Germline V gene lookup returns CDR1 LGHNA and CDR2 YSLEER. Trimming left V 0 bases short and J 6 bases short, with 17 bases between. The CDR3 contains 16 residues. In nucleotides, the CDR3 is TGCGCCAGCAGCCAAGATGGGACCGGGGGTACTGATGGCTACACCTTC. It encodes CASSQDGTGGTDGYTF.

The chain links TRBV6-6 to TRBJ2-3, with unresolved D. The CDR3 contains 14 residues. V was pared by 1 base and J by 4 bases, with 9 bases between. Germline V gene data show CDR1 as MNHNY and CDR2 as SVGAGI (reference sequence). The CDR3 here is CASSYLGGADTQYF. In DNA, the CDR3 is TGTGCCAGCAGTTACTTGGGTGGGGCAGATACGCAGTATTTT.